This is a list of T cell receptor beta chains from one sample in a study of human T cells and chemical hapten exposure. One entry per CDR3 protein, called by TCRdb with MiXCR from the RACE reads. Here the sample spans approximately 160,000 distinct CDR3 sequences, about 27% being singletons. The sequenced sample was whole blood, obtained in connection with sensitization to the hapten diphenylcyclopropenone (DPC). These TCRs come from a young woman with alopecia areata. Some clones in this sample may be carry-over from other donors' samples. Each CDR3 is given with its conserved first and last residue. A D gene is named only where the DNA matches it firmly. Expanded clones get a size class; other rows say once, few or many, or leave the size out.

>NA|TRBJ2-7|TRBV19|few
TGTGCCACCCGACTGGACCACTCCTACGAGCAGTACTTC
CATRLDHSYEQYF
>NA|TRBJ2-1|TRBV3-1|once
TGTGCCAGCAGCCAGGCACTGGAGAGCTCCTACAATGAGCAGTTCTTC
CASSQALESSYNEQFF
>NA|TRBJ2-2|TRBV20-1|NA
TGCAGTGCTAGTGGCGGGAACCAAGGGACCGGGGAGCTGTTTTTT
CSASGGNQGTGELFF
>TRBD1|TRBJ1-1|TRBV7-2|NA
TGTGCCAGCAGCCGGGACAGGGGGAGCACTGAAGCTTTCTTT
CASSRDRGSTEAFF
>NA|TRBJ1-4|TRBV28|NA
TGTGCCAGCAGTTCTTATATAGGACCAACTAATGAAAAACTGTTTTTT
CASSSYIGPTNEKLFF
>NA|TRBJ2-2|TRBV7-2|few
TGTGCCAGCAGCTTAGTCGTGGGGATCGGGACCGGGGAGCTGTTTTTT
CASSLVVGIGTGELFF
>TRBD2|TRBJ2-1|TRBV4-3|many
TGCGCCAGCAGCCTCGTTATTTGGCGGGAGTTGGAAGAGCAGTTCTTC
CASSLVIWRELEEQFF
>NA|TRBJ1-3|TRBV25-1|few
TGTGCCAGCAGTGAAAACTCAAGGGTTTCAGGAAACACCATATATTTT
CASSENSRVSGNTIYF
>TRBD2|TRBJ2-7|TRBV4-2|few
TGTGCCAGCAGCCAAGGTAGCGGGGAGCAGTACTTC
CASSQGSGEQYF
>NA|TRBJ1-3|TRBV6-2/TRBV6-3|NA
TGTGCCAGCACCCTGGGGCTCGGACTATCTGGAAACACCATATATTTT
CASTLGLGLSGNTIYF
>NA|TRBJ2-5|TRBV3-1|few
TGTGCCAGCAGCCAAGATCTGCTCTTCCAGGAGACCCAGTACTTC
CASSQDLLFQETQYF
>NA|TRBJ2-1|TRBV4-2|many
TGTGCCAGCAGCCAAGATAAGGGCGGGTACAATGAGCAGTTCTTC
CASSQDKGGYNEQFF
>NA|TRBJ2-2|TRBV12-3/TRBV12-4|NA
TGTGCCAGCGGCCGGCGGAACACCGGGGAGCTGTTTTTT
CASGRRNTGELFF
>NA|TRBJ1-1|TRBV6-5|NA
TGTGCCAGCAGGCGTGTGACAGTCGAAGCTTTCTTT
CASRRVTVEAFF
>TRBD1|TRBJ1-2|TRBV6-5|NA
TGTGCCAGCAGTAAGGGACAGGGGGCGGGCTATGGCTACACCTTC
CASSKGQGAGYGYTF
>TRBD1|TRBJ2-7|TRBV7-2|NA
TGTGCCAGCAGCCAGGTGTTGGGACAGGGGTCCGAGCAGTACTTC
CASSQVLGQGSEQYF
>TRBD1|TRBJ2-2|TRBV29-1|NA
TGCAGCGTTGGACCCACAGGGGGCTTCGGGGAGCTGTTTTTT
CSVGPTGGFGELFF
>NA|TRBJ2-1|TRBV4-2|few
TGTGCCAGCAGCCAAGATCAAGGGGCAAATGAGCAGTTCTTC
CASSQDQGANEQFF
>NA|TRBJ2-5|TRBV12-3/TRBV12-4|NA
TGTGCCAGCAGTTTGAGGGGGGGGCCGGAGACCCAGTACTTC
CASSLRGGPETQYF
>NA|TRBJ1-6|TRBV5-1|NA
TGCGCCAGCAGCTTGCTGGCGGGGAAGGATTCACCCCTCCACTTT
CASSLLAGKDSPLHF
>NA|TRBJ2-7|TRBV9|NA
TGTGCCAGCAGCGTAGGAGACGTAACCTACGAGCAGTACTTC
CASSVGDVTYEQYF
>NA|TRBJ1-5|TRBV4-3|NA
TGCGCCAGCAGCCAAGAGGGGCAGGGCACTCAGCCCCAGCATTTT
CASSQEGQGTQPQHF
>NA|TRBJ1-6|TRBV7-2|few
TGTGCCAGCAGCTTTGGCAGGGCTGATTCACCCCTCCACTTT
CASSFGRADSPLHF
>NA|TRBJ2-3|TRBV30|NA
TGTGCCTGGAGTGTAAAGGGAGATACGCAGTATTTT
CAWSVKGDTQYF
>NA|TRBJ2-5|TRBV29-1|many
TGCAGCGTTAGCAGTAGCGACCAAGAGACCCAGTACTTC
CSVSSSDQETQYF
>NA|TRBJ2-1|TRBV7-2|NA
TGTGCCAGCAGCTTAGTCCAAGGGGACCAGCAGTTCTTC
CASSLVQGDQQFF
>TRBD1|TRBJ2-7|TRBV29-1|few
TGCAGCGTTGCCACCGGGACAGCCTTATCCTACGAGCAGTACTTC
CSVATGTALSYEQYF
>TRBD2|TRBJ2-1|TRBV6-2/TRBV6-3|NA
TGTGCCACCAAACTAGCGGGAGTTGAGCAGTTCTTC
CATKLAGVEQFF
>NA|TRBJ2-1|TRBV12-3/TRBV12-4|few
TGTGCCAGCAGTTGGAGCAGGGGAGGCAATGAGCAGTTCTTC
CASSWSRGGNEQFF
>NA|TRBJ2-2|TRBV6-2/TRBV6-3|few
TGTGCCAGCAGGACAGTTCCCCACGGGGAGCTGTTTTTT
CASRTVPHGELFF
>TRBD2|TRBJ2-3|TRBV29-1|few
TGCAGCGTTCAGCCGGGGGGACGCACAGATACGCAGTATTTT
CSVQPGGRTDTQYF
>NA|TRBJ1-2|TRBV20-1|NA
TGCAGTGCTACGGATCCCAACGAGGATGTGAATGGCTACACCTTC
CSATDPNEDVNGYTF
>NA|TRBJ2-3|TRBV9|few
TGTGCCAGTGGACTCAGCACAGATACGCAGTATTTT
CASGLSTDTQYF